This T cell receptor beta chain was obtained from a study of blood T cell repertoires in COVID-19. Original handling: Estimation of nucleated cell counts was performed using reference gene primer amplification. Some clones are missing from TCRdb's copy, which holds only in-frame ones; the method was immunoSEQ multiplex PCR. Clone size and the V and J calls come from that table; the DNA yielded D and trimming. Of 100,000 or so clones listed, about 86% were seen once; the top ten hold approximately 12%. Sequencing was carried out using peripheral blood. This receptor was obtained from a woman aged 55-70 years in a cohort sampled during active or convalescent COVID-19.

The CDR3 nucleotides are TGCGCCAGCAGCTCGGGACAGAACACTGAAGCTTTCTTT. Its translation is CASSSGQNTEAFF. This chain uses TRBV5-1 with TRBJ1-1; tentatively, D is TRBD1 (6 bases). The CDR3 is 13 amino acids. Germline values: CDR1 SGHRS, CDR2 YFSETQ. Trimming removed 3 bases from V and 1 base from J, with 7 bases in between.